These 22 T cell receptor beta chains share one sample of origin, sequenced in a study of blood T cell repertoires in COVID-19. Profiled with immunoSEQ multiplex PCR; TCRdb holds only in-frame clones, not every one. The sample carries 35,000 to 45,000 clones, 70% to 85% recorded once. The sequencing input was peripheral blood. The origin of the receptors is a human donor in a cohort sampled during active COVID-19.

This chain uses TRBV28 with TRBJ1-1; TRBD1 aligns across 8 bases. The V segment lost 3 bases and the J segment 1 base; nucleotides outside the gene matches: 7. There are 16 residues in the CDR3. Germline assignment: CDR1 MDHEN and CDR2 SYDVKM. The CDR3 DNA sequence: TGTGCCAGCAGTTTGCCAGGGGGCGGATGGAACACTGAAGCTTTCTTT. It translates to CASSLPGGGWNTEAFF.

The V and J genes are TRBV7-3 and TRBJ1-1; weak D call: TRBD1 (5 bases). CDR3 size: 12 residues. The germline gives CDR1 SGHTA, CDR2 FQGTGA. V shed 5 bases and J shed 12 bases, with 16 bases lying between them. The CDR3 sequence: CASSLAQGRSFF. The CDR3 bases are TGTGCCAGCAGCCTCGCGCAGGGTAGGTCTTTCTTT. Together with reference TRBV7-3 and TRBJ1-1, the CDR3 gives the full variable domain: GAGVSQTPSNKVTEKGKYVELRCDPISGHTALYWYRQSLGQGPEFLIYFQGTGAADDSGLPNDRFFAVRPEGSVSTLKIQRTERGDSAVYLCASSLAQGRSFFGQGTRLTVV.

The chain couples TRBV5-1 to TRBJ2-5, with 7 nucleotides matching TRBD1. The V gene end was trimmed by 4 bases and the J gene end by 9 bases; junction bases not matched to a gene: 12. This CDR3 is built from 14 residues. In germline, CDR1 is SGHRS, CDR2 YFSETQ. CDR3 nucleotide sequence: TGCGCCAGCAGCCCCGGACAGGTTAGGCAGTCCCAGTACTTC. Translating it yields CASSPGQVRQSQYF.

Details on this clone: A read error may produce the germline difference seen at one junction end. The same CDR3 can be traced to other DNA sequences in this sample. The J gene is TRBJ2-2, the V gene TRBV2; weak D call: TRBD1 (5 bases). The CDR3 totals 16 residues. Germline loops: CDR1 SNHLY, CDR2 FYNNEI. The CDR3 protein is CASSEGQGGNAGELFF. DNA of the CDR3: TGTGCCAGCAGTGAAGGGCAGGGTGGGAACGCCGGGGAGCTGTTTTTT.

This clone has just a few counts. This chain uses TRBV9 with TRBJ2-2; TRBD1 matches at 8 bases. J gave up 7 bases and V 0 bases, and 5 bases lay outside the gene matches. The CDR3 length is 15 residues. Per the germline V gene, CDR1 is SGDLS and CDR2 is YYNGEE. Here the CDR3 reads CASSVGGQGHGELFF. The CDR3 coding sequence is TGTGCCAGCAGCGTAGGAGGACAGGGTCACGGGGAGCTGTTTTTT. Filled out from reference TRBV9 and TRBJ2-2, the complete variable domain reads DSGVTQTPKHLITATGQRVTLRCSPRSGDLSVYWYQQSLDQGLQFLIQYYNGEERAKGNILERFSAQQFPDLHSELNLSSLELGDSALYFCASSVGGQGHGELFFGEGSRLTVL.

The V call is TRBV6-1, the J call TRBJ1-1; 11 bases are a match to TRBD1. The CDR3 extends over 16 amino acids. With V trimmed by 4 bases and J by 5 bases, 9 bases remained unmatched. Germline V gene sequence: CDR1 MNHNS, CDR2 SASEGT. The CDR3: CASSVIGQGAGTEAFF. CDR3 sequence (DNA): TGTGCCAGCAGTGTTATAGGACAGGGGGCGGGGACTGAAGCTTTCTTT.

The rearrangement uses TRBV9 and TRBJ2-1, with TRBD1 matching over 8 bases. Germline V gene lookup returns CDR1 SGDLS and CDR2 YYNGEE. J gave up 3 bases and V 3 bases, and 8 bases lay outside the gene matches. This CDR3 has 16 residues. CDR3 sequence (DNA): TGTGCCAGCAGCGACCCCCAGGGGGCACTCTACAATGAGCAGTTCTTC. Protein product: CASSDPQGALYNEQFF.

V is TRBV6-5 and J is TRBJ2-7, with 9 bases that match TRBD1. The CDR3 has 14 residues. The germline V gene encodes CDR1 MNHEY and CDR2 SVGAGI. V was pared by 2 bases and J by 3 bases, with 2 bases of the junction left unmatched. Written as DNA, the CDR3 is TGTGCCAGCAGTTACCTGACAGGGGGCTACGAGCAGTACTTC. Its protein is CASSYLTGGYEQYF.

This sequence joins TRBV3-1 (or the pseudogene TRBV3-2) and TRBJ2-5; the match to TRBD2 covers 8 bases. Trimming took 4 bases from V and 5 from J; bases not matched to a gene: 9. The CDR3 runs 15 residues. The germline CDR1 and CDR2 sequences are LGHDT and YNNKEL (reference sequence). CDR3 sequence: CASSPGLEGVETQYF. The CDR3 region has the DNA TGTGCCAGCAGCCCGGGACTAGAGGGCGTTGAGACCCAGTACTTC.

The chain uses TRBV25-1 and TRBJ2-1; D possibly corresponds to TRBD2 (6 bases). The length of the CDR3 is 16 residues. Germline CDR1 is MGHDK and CDR2 is SYGVNS. Trimming shortened V by 7 bases and J by 1 base, and 17 bases separated the two germline ends. DNA of the CDR3: TGTGCCAGCATTGGGGGACTGGCCGGTTCCTACAATGAGCAGTTCTTC. Its protein product is CASIGGLAGSYNEQFF.

The chain carries TRBV25-1 and TRBJ1-5, with 8 bases lining up with TRBD1. The CDR3 is made up of 13 amino acids. From germline, CDR1 is MGHDK and CDR2 SYGVNS. With 4 bases clipped from V and 6 bases from J, the junction kept 2 bases outside the gene matches. The CDR3 reads CASSGQGSQPQHF. CDR3 bases: TGTGCCAGCAGTGGACAGGGGAGTCAGCCCCAGCATTTT.

The CDR3, as DNA: TGTGCCAGTAGCCCTCCAGGGTGGGATGAGCAGTTCTTC. As protein: CASSPPGWDEQFF. The rearrangement uses TRBV19 and TRBJ2-1; D is possibly TRBD1 (5 bases). Germline CDR1 reads LNHDA; CDR2 reads SQIVND (reference sequence). This CDR3 is 13 amino acids long. V shed 6 bases and J shed 8 bases, with 14 bases lying between them.

This clone was found once. The rearrangement joins TRBV7-9 to TRBJ2-2; TRBD1 might be the D (5 bases). V lost 1 base, J lost 4 bases, and 7 bases lay in between. CDR3 length: 14 residues. Germline CDR1 and CDR2: SEHNR and FQNEAQ (reference sequence). The CDR3 is CASSLVQGTGELFF. The CDR3 DNA sequence: TGTGCCAGCAGCTTAGTCCAGGGCACCGGGGAGCTGTTTTTT.

Only a few counts were recorded for this clone. The chain is built from TRBV21-1 and TRBJ2-2; TRBD2, the table's D call, was not compared with the DNA. TRBV21-1 is an annotated pseudogene. CDR3 length: 15 residues. The DNA of the CDR3 is TGTGCCAGCAGCAAGTGCGGGGAGTGGGCCGGGGAGCTGTTTTTT. Translating gives CASSKCGEWAGELFF.

The J gene is TRBJ2-1, the V gene TRBV6-6; TRBD1 might be the D (6 bases). The CDR3 is 13 residues long. Germline CDR1 is MNHNY and CDR2 is SVGAGI (reference sequence). With 5 bases removed from V and 4 bases from J, the gap between germline ends came to 9 bases. The CDR3 spells CASSRDTYNEQFF. The CDR3 DNA sequence: TGTGCCAGCAGTCGGGACACTTACAATGAGCAGTTCTTC.

The chain recombines TRBV5-4 with TRBJ1-5; 8 bases align to TRBD1. CDR1 is SGHNT and CDR2 is YYREEE in the germline V gene (reference sequence). The CDR3 spans 14 residues. V gave up 0 bases and J gave up 5 bases; unmatched junction bases: 1. CDR3 residues: CASSLDRGDQPQHF. The DNA for the CDR3 is TGTGCCAGCAGCTTGGACAGGGGGGATCAGCCCCAGCATTTT.

The chain uses TRBV10-2 and TRBJ1-6; D might be TRBD1 (5 bases). V dropped 6 bases and J dropped 9 bases, with 12 bases sitting between them. Germline V gene lookup returns CDR1 WSHSY and CDR2 SAAADI. The CDR3 extends over 13 amino acids. This CDR3 is CASRGGVGSPLHF. The CDR3 DNA sequence: TGCGCCAGCAGGGGAGGGGTTGGTTCACCCCTCCACTTT.

V is TRBV16 and J is TRBJ2-2; D not resolved. Germline CDR1 reads KGHSY; CDR2 reads FQNENV. V dropped 1 base and J dropped 4 bases, with 4 bases sitting between them. This CDR3 spans 13 amino acids. The DNA of the CDR3 is TGTGCCAGCAGCCAATGGAGCACCGGGGAGCTGTTTTTT. Its protein product is CASSQWSTGELFF.

The V and J genes are TRBV25-1 and TRBJ2-7, with TRBD2 matching 9 bases. V lost 8 bases and J lost 2; bases outside the gene matches: 7. Germline CDR1 reads MGHDK; CDR2 reads SYGVNS. There are 14 residues in the CDR3. The CDR3 is CASVDERGAYEQYF. Here the CDR3 DNA reads TGTGCCAGCGTAGATGAGCGGGGGGCCTACGAGCAGTACTTC.

This clone has a single count. An end of the junction does not agree with germline; a read error may underlie this. The V gene is TRBV5-1, the J gene TRBJ1-5; 9 bases fit TRBD1. Germline values: CDR1 SGHRS, CDR2 YFSETQ. The CDR3 consists of 14 residues. CDR3 loop: CASSRTGGKQPQHF. CDR3 bases: TGCGCCAGCAGCCGCACAGGGGGCAAACAGCCCCAGCATTTT.

The chain carries TRBV15 and TRBJ2-1, with 7 positions matching TRBD2. V gave up 2 bases and J gave up 8 bases; unmatched junction bases: 6. Germline V gene sequence: CDR1 LNHNV, CDR2 YYDKDF (reference sequence). This CDR3 is 14 amino acids long. The CDR3 coding sequence is TGTGCCACCAGCAGAAGCGGGATCGGGGATGAGCAGTTCTTC. Encoded protein: CATSRSGIGDEQFF.

This chain joins TRBV4-1 and TRBJ2-7; 8 bases align to TRBD2. Looked up from germline, CDR1 is MGHRA and CDR2 is YSYEKL. V dropped 1 base and J dropped 4; count of bases not matched to a gene: 9. This CDR3 has 16 residues. The CDR3 is CASSQGPPAGEYEQYF. The CDR3 coding sequence is TGCGCCAGCAGCCAAGGGCCCCCAGCGGGGGAATACGAGCAGTACTTC.